What follows are 27 T cell receptor beta chains derived from one specimen sequenced in a study of cytomegalovirus exposure and HLA in healthy donors. The primer mix had 60 Vbeta and 13 Jbeta primers. TCRdb keeps only in-frame clones here, not all; method: immunoSEQ multiplex PCR. The sample shows about 170,000 clones, roughly 80% of them seen only once. Sequenced: PBMCs. The origin of the receptors is a male donor in good health and CMV-seronegative.

The rearrangement links TRBV7-8 to TRBJ1-1, with D perhaps TRBD1 (6 bases). The CDR3 has 15 amino acids. CDR1 is SGHVS and CDR2 is FQNEAQ in the germline V gene. V gave up 5 bases and J gave up 4 bases, with 17 bases separating them. CDR3 DNA sequence: TGTGCCAGCAGCGCAGTGGGGGGGGCCGTCACTGAAGCTTTCTTT. Translated, it gives CASSAVGGAVTEAFF. Supplemented by reference TRBV7-8 and TRBJ1-1, the full variable domain reads GAGVSQSPRYKVAKRGQDVALRCDPISGHVSLFWYQQALGQGPEFLTYFQNEAQLDKSGLPSDRFFAERPEGSVSTLKIQRTQQEDSAVYLCASSAVGGAVTEAFFGQGTRLTVV.

The chain carries TRBV5-4 and TRBJ2-7; 9 positions match TRBD1. This CDR3 spans 16 amino acids. CDR1 is SGHNT, CDR2 YYREEE, per germline (reference sequence). The V and J ends lost 3 bases and 4 bases, in that order; junction bases with no gene match: 11. The CDR3 DNA follows: TGTGCCAGCAGCTCCCGACGAGACAGGGGGGAGTACGAGCAGTACTTC. Translating it yields CASSSRRDRGEYEQYF.

This sequence joins TRBV9 and TRBJ1-6, with D maybe TRBD1 (6 bases). In germline, CDR1 is SGDLS, CDR2 YYNGEE. CDR3 length: 14 amino acids. Deletions cut 3 bases from V and 10 bases from J, with 14 bases between. The CDR3 DNA reads TGTGCCAGCAGCGCCTCAGGGGTTTGGTCACCCCTCCACTTT. Amino acid sequence: CASSASGVWSPLHF.

The chain links TRBV5-6 to TRBJ1-3; no definite D call. This CDR3 has 16 amino acids. Trimming shortened V by 0 bases and J by 1 base, and 11 bases separated the two germline ends. Germline loops: CDR1 SGHDT, CDR2 YYEEEE. CDR3 DNA: TGTGCCAGCAGCTTGGCCATGGGCTCGTCTGGAAACACCATATATTTT. Protein product: CASSLAMGSSGNTIYF.

The chain combines TRBV6-6 with TRBJ2-1; 7 bases match TRBD1. V lost 5 bases and J lost 7; bases outside the gene matches: 8. Germline V gene data show CDR1 as MNHNY and CDR2 as SVGAGI (reference sequence). The CDR3 runs to 14 residues. The CDR3 reads CASSITGEENEQFF. The CDR3 DNA follows: TGTGCCAGCAGTATAACAGGGGAAGAAAATGAGCAGTTCTTC.

Comments on this clone: The identical CDR3 is also encoded by other nucleotide sequences in the sample. The chain uses TRBV9 and TRBJ2-6, with a tentative D call TRBD1 (6 bases). The CDR3 is 15 amino acids. V was cut by 0 bases and J by 2 bases, with 6 bases left in between. The germline CDR1 and CDR2 sequences are SGDLS and YYNGEE. CDR3: CASSVAGAGANVLTF. The CDR3 nucleotides are TGTGCCAGCAGCGTAGCAGGGGCTGGGGCCAACGTCCTGACTTTC.

This clone was observed a single time. This chain links TRBV29-1 with TRBJ2-1; TRBD2 matches at 10 bases. With V trimmed by 6 bases and J by 7 bases, 9 bases remained unmatched. This CDR3 region has 14 residues. The germline gives CDR1 SQVTM, CDR2 ANQGSEA. The CDR3: CSVVLAGSGNEQFF. The CDR3 DNA sequence: TGCAGCGTCGTACTAGCGGGGTCGGGGAATGAGCAGTTCTTC.

The chain joins TRBV19 to TRBJ2-1; D is unresolved. Germline V gene data show CDR1 as LNHDA and CDR2 as SQIVND (reference sequence). V shed 3 bases and J shed 10 bases, with 16 bases lying between them. The CDR3 extends over 14 amino acids. The CDR3 protein is CASSIGRILVEQFF. The DNA for the CDR3 is TGTGCCAGTAGTATTGGTAGAATTTTGGTCGAGCAGTTCTTC.

As to this clone: In the same sample, other DNA sequences code for this CDR3. The chain combines TRBV6-5 with TRBJ2-1; a possible D gene is TRBD2 (5 bases). CDR1 and CDR2 from the germline V gene are MNHEY and SVGAGI. The CDR3 runs 12 residues. V was trimmed by 5 bases and J by 6 bases, leaving 8 bases between them. This CDR3 reads CASSLAGNEQFF. Written as DNA, the CDR3 is TGTGCCAGCAGTCTAGCCGGCAATGAGCAGTTCTTC.

J is TRBJ2-1 and V is TRBV5-4; a weak D match, TRBD2 (6 bases). The CDR3 totals 16 residues. V was pared by 4 bases and J by 1 base, with 15 bases between. Germline V lookup: CDR1 SGHNT, CDR2 YYREEE (reference sequence). CDR3 in DNA: TGTGCCAGCAGCCCGGCCCTCGCGGGGTCCTACAATGAGCAGTTCTTC. As protein: CASSPALAGSYNEQFF.

This clone is a singleton in its sample. The genes are TRBV5-8 and TRBJ1-6, with 9 positions matching TRBD1. This CDR3 contains 15 residues. In germline, CDR1 is SGHTS, CDR2 YDEGEE. With V trimmed by 0 bases and J by 8 bases, 3 bases remained unmatched. The CDR3 is CASSLVRTGDSPLHF. DNA for the CDR3: TGTGCCAGCAGCTTGGTTAGGACAGGGGATTCACCCCTCCACTTT.

The chain is built from TRBV27 and TRBJ2-5, with 10 positions matching TRBD1. The junction had 12 bases not matched to a gene; V was cut back by 5 bases and J by 6 bases. Germline lookup yields CDR1 MNHEY and CDR2 SMNVEV (reference sequence). This CDR3 has 16 amino acids. CDR3 residues: CASSPDPGQGIKTQYF. CDR3 coding DNA: TGTGCCAGCAGTCCTGACCCGGGACAGGGGATAAAGACCCAGTACTTC.

This clone was seen a few times. The gene calls are TRBV28 and TRBJ1-5; the match to TRBD1 covers 10 bases. The CDR3 contains 15 residues. V shed 5 bases, J shed 4 bases, and the junction held 5 bases outside the gene matches. Germline V gives CDR1 MDHEN, CDR2 SYDVKM. The CDR3: CASSRDRGPNQPQHF. The DNA of the CDR3 is TGTGCCAGCAGTCGGGACAGGGGCCCTAATCAGCCCCAGCATTTT. Based on the CDR3 plus reference TRBV28 and TRBJ1-5, the full variable domain is DVKVTQSSRYLVKRTGEKVFLECVQDMDHENMFWYRQDPGLGLRLIYFSYDVKMKEKGDIPEGYSVSREKKERFSLILESASTNQTSMYLCASSRDRGPNQPQHFGDGTRLSIL.

The chain combines TRBV28 with TRBJ2-1, with D perhaps matching TRBD1 (5 bases). The CDR3 has 14 residues. The germline V gene encodes CDR1 MDHEN and CDR2 SYDVKM. Trimming shortened V by 6 bases and J by 7 bases, and 16 bases separated the two germline ends. In DNA, the CDR3 is TGTGCCAGCAGGCTGGACAAGGGTAATAATGAGCAGTTCTTC. Translating it yields CASRLDKGNNEQFF.

A single count supports this clone. The J gene is TRBJ2-5, the V gene TRBV5-4; 9 bases line up with TRBD1. The CDR3 runs to 13 residues. V was pared by 1 base and J by 11 bases, with 6 bases of the junction left unmatched. The germline gives CDR1 SGHNT, CDR2 YYREEE (reference sequence). CDR3 loop: CASSLWDRDEQYF. In nucleotides, the CDR3 is TGTGCCAGCAGCTTGTGGGACAGGGATGAGCAGTACTTC.

This chain connects TRBV2 to TRBJ2-6; 8 nucleotides match TRBD1. CDR3 length: 17 residues. CDR1 SNHLY and CDR2 FYNNEI come from the germline V gene. The junction had 9 bases not matched to a gene; V was cut back by 6 bases and J by 2 bases. Written as DNA, the CDR3 is TGTGCCAGCAGCCCGACAGGGGTTCCCGCTGGGGCCAACGTCCTGACTTTC. Amino acid sequence: CASSPTGVPAGANVLTF.

J is TRBJ1-2 and V is TRBV6-1; D uncertain. CDR3 length: 18 residues. Germline CDR1 is MNHNS and CDR2 is SASEGT. V lost 1 base and J lost 0, with 18 bases in between. The CDR3 sequence: CASSEGGQVRFANYGYTF. In DNA, the CDR3 is TGTGCCAGCAGTGAAGGAGGGCAAGTCCGATTCGCTAACTATGGCTACACCTTC.

This chain uses TRBV6-6 with TRBJ1-4, with 11 positions matching TRBD1. CDR3 length: 15 amino acids. CDR1 and CDR2 from the germline V gene are MNHNY and SVGAGI (reference sequence). V trimming: 2 bases; J trimming: 7 bases; junction bases outside the gene matches: 3. The DNA for the CDR3 is TGTGCCAGCAGTTACGCCGGGACAGGGGGTGAAAAACTGTTTTTT. Encoded protein: CASSYAGTGGEKLFF.

The rearrangement uses TRBV19 and TRBJ1-1; no firm D call. Trimming removed 10 bases at V and 0 bases at J, with 9 bases between. From germline, CDR1 is LNHDA and CDR2 SQIVND (reference sequence). CDR3 length: 12 residues. CDR3 sequence: CATTDMNTEAFF. The CDR3 DNA follows: TGTGCCACAACAGATATGAACACTGAAGCTTTCTTT. Using reference TRBV19 and TRBJ1-1 for the parts outside the CDR3, the full variable domain is DGGITQSPKYLFRKEGQNVTLSCEQNLNHDAMYWYRQDPGQGLRLIYYSQIVNDFQKGDIAEGYSVSREKKESFPLTVTSAQKNPTAFYLCATTDMNTEAFFGQGTRLTVV.

The chain carries TRBV23-1 and TRBJ2-5; 8 nucleotides match TRBD2. TRBV23-1 has ORF status, its function being uncertain. The V and J ends lost 6 bases and 3 bases, in that order; junction bases with no gene match: 9. The CDR3 is 15 residues long. CDR3 region: CASRAGLAGKETQYF. CDR3 sequence (DNA): TGCGCCAGCAGGGCAGGGCTAGCGGGTAAAGAGACCCAGTACTTC.

V gene TRBV5-1 combines with J gene TRBJ2-5; TRBD2 agrees at 8 bases. Trimming removed 1 base from V and 5 bases from J; junction bases left unmatched: 7. The CDR3 length is 15 residues. Germline V gene lookup returns CDR1 SGHRS and CDR2 YFSETQ. The CDR3 region has the DNA TGCGCCAGCAGCTTGTCGAGACTAGCGCCGGAGACCCAGTACTTC. It translates to CASSLSRLAPETQYF.

Only one count was recorded for this clone. This rearrangement joins TRBV27 to TRBJ1-2; 7 positions match TRBD1. Germline V gene data show CDR1 as MNHEY and CDR2 as SMNVEV (reference sequence). The CDR3 is made up of 13 amino acids. J gave up 8 bases and V 6 bases, and 9 bases lay outside the gene matches. CDR3 amino acids: CASSETHRGGYTF. Written as DNA, the CDR3 is TGTGCCAGCAGCGAAACCCACAGGGGCGGCTACACCTTC.

This clone was observed once. The gene calls are TRBV25-1 and TRBJ2-1; TRBD2 agrees at 9 bases. V was pared by 1 base and J by 7 bases, with 8 bases of the junction left unmatched. CDR3 length: 16 amino acids. Germline V lookup: CDR1 MGHDK, CDR2 SYGVNS. The CDR3 region has the DNA TGTGCCAGCAGTGAATTTGGCGGGAGGGTTTCTAATGAGCAGTTCTTC. Translating it yields CASSEFGGRVSNEQFF. Together with reference TRBV25-1 and TRBJ2-1, the CDR3 gives the full variable domain: EADIYQTPRYLVIGTGKKITLECSQTMGHDKMYWYQQDPGMELHLIHYSYGVNSTEKGDLSSESTVSRIRTEHFPLTLESARPSHTSQYLCASSEFGGRVSNEQFFGPGTRLTVL.

This chain joins TRBV5-6 and TRBJ2-3; 8 positions match TRBD1. V dropped 3 bases and J dropped 4; count of bases not matched to a gene: 4. This CDR3 comprises 14 residues. Germline V gene sequence: CDR1 SGHDT, CDR2 YYEEEE. The CDR3 region has the DNA TGTGCCAGCAGCTGGACAGGGTTCCCAGATACGCAGTATTTT. Protein sequence: CASSWTGFPDTQYF.

The CDR3 coding sequence is TGTGCCAGCAGCTTAGAACGCCGGGGGGGGCAGTTCTTC. It specifies CASSLERRGGQFF. The J gene is TRBJ2-1, the V gene TRBV7-9, with 8 positions matching TRBD2. This CDR3 region has 13 residues. V shed 1 base, J shed 12 bases, and the junction held 5 bases outside the gene matches. The germline CDR1 and CDR2 sequences are SEHNR and FQNEAQ (reference sequence).

The rearrangement uses TRBV7-9 and TRBJ2-3, with TRBD2 identical over 10 bases. Germline V gene sequence: CDR1 SEHNR, CDR2 FQNEAQ (reference sequence). This CDR3 spans 16 amino acids. V lost 0 bases, J lost 1 base, and 1 base stayed unmatched. CDR3 region: CASSLALAGGTDTQYF. For the CDR3, the DNA is TGTGCCAGCAGCTTAGCTCTAGCGGGGGGCACAGATACGCAGTATTTT.

As concerns this clone: A read error may produce the germline difference seen at one junction end. V and J are TRBV7-7 and TRBJ2-2; 8 bases map to TRBD2. Germline-derived CDR1 and CDR2 are SSHAT and FNYEAQ (reference sequence). The CDR3 runs 16 residues. The CDR3 DNA is TGTGCTAGCAGCTTAGCGGGGAGTAGCGGTAGCGGGGAGCTGTTTTTT. Translation: CASSLAGSSGSGELFF.